This passage covers 23 T cell receptor beta chains from one sample sequenced in a study of cytomegalovirus exposure and HLA in healthy donors. The PCR made use of 60 Vbeta and 13 Jbeta primers. The data were produced by immunoSEQ multiplex PCR, yet TCRdb's version contains in-frame clones alone and is incomplete. The profile shows approximately 250,000 clones, 78% of them singletons. Sequencing used PBMCs. These receptors came from a boy aged 5 to 17 in good health and CMV-seronegative.

The rearrangement uses TRBV7-2 and TRBJ2-1; 8 bases agree with TRBD2. The CDR3 sequence is 15 residues long. The germline CDR1 and CDR2 sequences are SGHTA and FQGNSA. The trim removed 6 bases at V and 8 bases at J, leaving 12 bases unmatched. The CDR3 DNA follows: TGTGCCAGCAGTAGCAATGGACTAGCAGGGGATGAGCAGTTCTTC. This codes for CASSSNGLAGDEQFF. Combining the CDR3 with reference TRBV7-2 and TRBJ2-1 gives the whole variable domain GAGVSQSPSNKVTEKGKDVELRCDPISGHTALYWYRQSLGQGLEFLIYFQGNSAPDKSGLPSDRFSAERTGGSVSTLTIQRTQQEDSAVYLCASSSNGLAGDEQFFGPGTRLTVL.

The chain employs TRBV7-8 and TRBJ2-5, with 8 bases fitting TRBD2. This CDR3 is built from 15 residues. V trimming: 4 bases; J trimming: 3 bases; junction bases outside the gene matches: 7. Germline lookup yields CDR1 SGHVS and CDR2 FQNEAQ. The CDR3 region is CASSSDPGLEETQYF. The CDR3 DNA reads TGTGCCAGCAGCTCAGACCCGGGACTAGAAGAGACCCAGTACTTC.

The CDR3 DNA reads TGTGCCAGCAGCCCGACAGGGATCAACGAGCAGTACTTC. This sequence encodes CASSPTGINEQYF. This rearrangement joins TRBV27 to TRBJ2-7; 7 bases line up with TRBD1. The CDR3 length is 13 residues. CDR1 and CDR2 from the germline V gene are MNHEY and SMNVEV (reference sequence). V shed 6 bases, J shed 5 bases, and the junction held 7 bases outside the gene matches.

This chain joins TRBV6-5 and TRBJ2-7; 10 positions match TRBD1. The CDR3 spans 15 residues. The V and J ends lost 5 bases and 2 bases, in that order; junction bases with no gene match: 6. Germline values: CDR1 MNHEY, CDR2 SVGAGI. DNA of the CDR3: TGTGCCAGCAGTCCCCGAGGACAGGGGGCCTACGAGCAGTACTTC. This encodes CASSPRGQGAYEQYF.

Concerning this clone itself: Additional DNA sequences in this sample encode the identical CDR3. The chain combines TRBV12-5 with TRBJ1-2; 8 positions match TRBD1. In germline, CDR1 is LGHNT, CDR2 FRNRAP. V lost 1 base to trimming and J lost 4 bases; unmatched junction nucleotides: 2. This CDR3 spans 14 amino acids. The CDR3 DNA reads as TGTGCTAGTGGTTTGGGACAGGGGCTCTATGGCTACACCTTC. Protein sequence: CASGLGQGLYGYTF.

In this sample, this clone turned up a few times. The chain couples TRBV7-3 to TRBJ2-3; 7 bases are a match to TRBD1. V shed 3 bases, J shed 4 bases, and the junction held 4 bases outside the gene matches. Germline V lookup: CDR1 SGHTA, CDR2 FQGTGA. CDR3 length: 14 residues. CDR3 bases: TGTGCCAGCAGCTTGAGAGGGGGCTCAGATACGCAGTATTTT. Protein product: CASSLRGGSDTQYF.

The V call is TRBV5-1, the J call TRBJ2-2; D perhaps matches TRBD1 (5 bases). The CDR3 covers 15 residues. V gave up 3 bases and J gave up 2 bases, with 11 bases separating them. Germline V gives CDR1 SGHRS, CDR2 YFSETQ. As DNA, the CDR3 is TGCGCCAGCAGCTCACTCCAGGGTAACACCGGGGAGCTGTTTTTT. It encodes CASSSLQGNTGELFF.

The chain couples TRBV11-3 to TRBJ2-7, with 11 positions matching TRBD2. The length of the CDR3 is 15 residues. V dropped 5 bases and J dropped 2; count of bases not matched to a gene: 5. Looked up from germline, CDR1 is SGHNT and CDR2 is YENEEA. The CDR3 nucleotides are TGTGCCAGCAGCGCTAGACTAGCGGGGACCTACGAGCAGTACTTC. It translates to CASSARLAGTYEQYF.

The chain carries TRBV15 and TRBJ2-7; tentative D call: TRBD2 (6 bases). CDR1 is LNHNV, CDR2 YYDKDF, per germline (reference sequence). V was clipped by 1 base and J by 3 bases, with 19 bases between them. CDR3 length equals 17 residues. The CDR3 region is CATSRVVLGLGYYEQYF. CDR3 in DNA: TGTGCCACCAGCAGAGTCGTGCTGGGACTCGGTTACTACGAGCAGTACTTC.

This clone is a singleton in its sample. V is TRBV30 and J is TRBJ1-6, with TRBD1 as a possible D gene (5 bases). This CDR3 region has 11 residues. CDR1 is GTSNPN and CDR2 is SVGIG in the germline V gene (reference sequence). V shed 4 bases and J shed 13 bases, with 11 bases lying between them. This CDR3 reads CAWTWGGPLHF. For the CDR3, the DNA is TGTGCCTGGACCTGGGGGGGGCCCCTCCACTTT.

The chain combines TRBV19 with TRBJ1-4; the match to TRBD1 covers 8 bases. The CDR3 is made up of 13 amino acids. Per the germline V gene, CDR1 is LNHDA and CDR2 is SQIVND (reference sequence). The V segment lost 10 bases and the J segment 8 bases; nucleotides outside the gene matches: 9. CDR3 DNA: TGTGCCACCCGTGACAGGGGCTCAGAAAAACTGTTTTTT. It yields the protein CATRDRGSEKLFF.

The rearrangement uses TRBV5-1 and TRBJ2-5; weak D call: TRBD2 (6 bases). The CDR3 has 16 residues. Germline CDR1 is SGHRS and CDR2 is YFSETQ. The ends were cut back, 1 base at V and 3 bases at J, with 16 bases in the middle. CDR3 sequence (DNA): TGCGCCAGCAGCTTGTCCGGGAGCGGTAGTGAAGAGACCCAGTACTTC. It yields the protein CASSLSGSGSEETQYF.

This clone was counted only a few times. This chain links TRBV6-5 with TRBJ2-7, with 9 bases lining up with TRBD2. V was clipped by 4 bases and J by 3 bases; unmatched bases: 7. The germline CDR1 and CDR2 sequences are MNHEY and SVGAGI. This CDR3 is 15 amino acids long. The CDR3 nucleotides read TGTGCCAGCAGTTTACCGGGACTAGCAGACTACGAGCAGTACTTC. Translation: CASSLPGLADYEQYF.

The rearrangement joins TRBV19 to TRBJ2-2, with D unclear. CDR1 is LNHDA, CDR2 SQIVND, per germline (reference sequence). This CDR3 has 16 residues. Trimming left V 6 bases short and J 5 bases short, with 19 bases between. The CDR3 nucleotides read TGTGCCAGTAGCACACTTTACCTAGAAGGAACCGGGGAGCTGTTTTTT. It is translated as CASSTLYLEGTGELFF. Complete variable domain (other parts from reference TRBV19 and TRBJ2-2): DGGITQSPKYLFRKEGQNVTLSCEQNLNHDAMYWYRQDPGQGLRLIYYSQIVNDFQKGDIAEGYSVSREKKESFPLTVTSAQKNPTAFYLCASSTLYLEGTGELFFGEGSRLTVL.

CDR3 in amino acids: CASSIATGSSYEQYF. DNA of the CDR3: TGTGCCAGCAGCATAGCGACAGGGAGCTCCTACGAGCAGTACTTC. V and J are TRBV5-5 and TRBJ2-7; 7 bases are a match to TRBD1. Trimming removed 4 bases from V and 0 bases from J; junction bases left unmatched: 7. CDR3 length: 15 residues. Looked up from germline, CDR1 is SGHKS and CDR2 is YYEKEE (reference sequence).

This clone was seen more than once but under ten times. The V call is TRBV5-1, the J call TRBJ2-1, with 9 positions matching TRBD2. From germline, CDR1 is SGHRS and CDR2 YFSETQ. The V and J ends lost 4 bases and 4 bases, in that order; junction bases with no gene match: 6. The CDR3 is 15 residues long. CDR3 region: CASSVGLAGYNEQFF. The CDR3 DNA sequence: TGCGCCAGCAGCGTCGGCCTAGCGGGATACAATGAGCAGTTCTTC.

The chain employs TRBV5-1 and TRBJ2-2, with D perhaps matching TRBD2 (6 bases). The CDR3 length is 15 residues. The V gene lost 2 bases and the J gene lost 4 bases, with 12 bases spanning the gap. Germline CDR1 is SGHRS and CDR2 is YFSETQ. CDR3 sequence (DNA): TGCGCCAGCAGCTTAGTAGCGGAGTTCACCGGGGAGCTGTTTTTT. It specifies CASSLVAEFTGELFF.

This clone was counted a single time. This rearrangement joins TRBV7-2 to TRBJ2-7; 15 nucleotides line up with TRBD2. The CDR3 is made up of 17 amino acids. Germline assignment: CDR1 SGHTA and CDR2 FQGNSA. V lost 5 bases to trimming and J lost 3 bases; unmatched junction nucleotides: 8. The CDR3 protein is CASSPRGTSGRFYEQYF. The CDR3 DNA sequence: TGTGCCAGCAGCCCACGAGGGACTAGCGGGAGGTTCTACGAGCAGTACTTC. Variable domain in full (rest from reference TRBV7-2 and TRBJ2-7): GAGVSQSPSNKVTEKGKDVELRCDPISGHTALYWYRQSLGQGLEFLIYFQGNSAPDKSGLPSDRFSAERTGGSVSTLTIQRTQQEDSAVYLCASSPRGTSGRFYEQYFGPGTRLTVT.

This rearrangement joins TRBV19 to TRBJ1-2, with 10 bases aligning to TRBD1. Germline V gives CDR1 LNHDA, CDR2 SQIVND (reference sequence). The CDR3 loop spans 15 amino acids. Germline trimming cut 0 bases from V and 8 bases from J; bases unmatched to any gene: 6. CDR3 sequence: CASSIDQDRGSGYTF. In nucleotides, the CDR3 is TGTGCCAGTAGTATAGATCAGGACAGGGGGAGCGGCTACACCTTC.

This clone was observed once. J is TRBJ2-7 and V is TRBV7-2; 8 nucleotides match TRBD1. The CDR3 is 14 residues long. V lost 5 bases to trimming and J lost 3 bases; unmatched junction nucleotides: 6. CDR1 is SGHTA and CDR2 is FQGNSA in the germline V gene. The CDR3 nucleotides are TGTGCCAGCAGCCAAGGACAGGGTAGCTACGAGCAGTACTTC. The encoded protein is CASSQGQGSYEQYF. The variable domain in full, completed from reference TRBV7-2 and TRBJ2-7, reads GAGVSQSPSNKVTEKGKDVELRCDPISGHTALYWYRQSLGQGLEFLIYFQGNSAPDKSGLPSDRFSAERTGGSVSTLTIQRTQQEDSAVYLCASSQGQGSYEQYFGPGTRLTVT.

The chain couples TRBV10-3 to TRBJ1-4; a possible D gene is TRBD1 (6 bases). The germline CDR1 and CDR2 sequences are ENHRY and SYGVKD. This CDR3 spans 14 amino acids. Trimming pared 2 bases from V and 8 bases from J, leaving 12 bases between. The CDR3 nucleotides read TGTGCCATCAGTGAGGACAGGCCGGGGGAAAAACTGTTTTTT. Amino acid sequence: CAISEDRPGEKLFF.

The V call is TRBV11-2, the J call TRBJ1-2; 10 nucleotides align to TRBD1. This CDR3 is 16 amino acids long. CDR1 is SGHAT, CDR2 FQNNGV, per germline. The V segment lost 4 bases and the J segment 0 bases; nucleotides outside the gene matches: 5. CDR3 sequence: CASSSDRGAANYGYTF. CDR3 sequence (DNA): TGTGCCAGCAGCTCGGACAGGGGGGCCGCTAACTATGGCTACACCTTC. Full variable domain (missing parts from reference TRBV11-2 and TRBJ1-2): EAGVAQSPRYKIIEKRQSVAFWCNPISGHATLYWYQQILGQGPKLLIQFQNNGVVDDSQLPKDRFSAERLKGVDSTLKIQPAKLEDSAVYLCASSSDRGAANYGYTFGSGTRLTVV.

The genes are TRBV6-5 and TRBJ1-1; D gene ambiguous. There are 12 residues in the CDR3. V was shortened by 6 bases and J by 4 bases, with 9 bases between the two germline ends. Germline lookup yields CDR1 MNHEY and CDR2 SVGAGI. The CDR3 nucleotides are TGTGCCAGCAGCACATTGGCCACTGAAGCTTTCTTT. The encoded protein is CASSTLATEAFF.